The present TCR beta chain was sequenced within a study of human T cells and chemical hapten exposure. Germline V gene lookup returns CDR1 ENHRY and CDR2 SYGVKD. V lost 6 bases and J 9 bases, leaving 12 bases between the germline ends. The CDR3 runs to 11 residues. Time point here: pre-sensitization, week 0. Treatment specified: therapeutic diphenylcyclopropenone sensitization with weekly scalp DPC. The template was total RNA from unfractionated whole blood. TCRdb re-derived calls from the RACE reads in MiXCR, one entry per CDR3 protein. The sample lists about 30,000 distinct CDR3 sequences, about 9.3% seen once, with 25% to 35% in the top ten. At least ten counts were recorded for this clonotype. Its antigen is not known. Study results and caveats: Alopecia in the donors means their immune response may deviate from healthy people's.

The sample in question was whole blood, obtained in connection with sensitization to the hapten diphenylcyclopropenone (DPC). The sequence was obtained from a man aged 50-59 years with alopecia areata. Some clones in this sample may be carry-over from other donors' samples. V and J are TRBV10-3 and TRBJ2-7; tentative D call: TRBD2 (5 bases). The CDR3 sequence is CAISAGVVQYF. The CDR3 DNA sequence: TGTGCCATCAGCGCCGGGGTTGTGCAGTACTTC.